This paragraph reports one TCR beta chain. What it binds is not known. This CDR3 is 14 amino acids long. Germline V gene sequence: CDR1 MNHNS, CDR2 SASEGT. After removal of 7 bases from V and 1 base from J, the junction contained 4 bases not matched to a gene. Measured with immunoSEQ multiplex PCR; TCRdb has only the in-frame clones, and not every one. The top ten hold around 20% of the sample, which has roughly 130,000 clones, over 75% seen once. These data are taken from a study of T cell responses to AZD1222 COVID-19 vaccine. Study conclusions and caveats: Spike-specific TCR depth and breadth grew after two AZD1222 doses. Females made up more of the donors, who were largely white British, and clonal diversity may have come out too low. Of the AZD1222 recipients, only 5 or 6 were seropositive at baseline.

This receptor was obtained from an adult in good health. The V gene is TRBV6-1, the J gene TRBJ2-7, with 10 bases aligning to TRBD2. The specimen comprised peripheral blood, sampled on day 0 of MenACWY control vaccination. CDR3 region: CASTRGLASYEQYF. The CDR3 region has the DNA TGTGCCAGCACCAGGGGACTAGCGTCCTACGAGCAGTACTTC.